This entry lists 15 T cell receptor beta chains sequenced from one sample in a study of cytomegalovirus exposure and HLA in healthy donors. The primer mix had 60 Vbeta and 13 Jbeta primers. Profiling relied on immunoSEQ multiplex PCR, and the TCRdb table lists in-frame clones only, not all of them. The sample contains 100,000 to 150,000 clones, about two thirds of which appear only once. The source material was PBMCs. The receptors come from a middle-aged woman in good health and CMV-seronegative.

V usage is TRBV27 and J usage is TRBJ2-5, with 9 bases that match TRBD2. V shed 5 bases and J 5 bases; nucleotides not matched to a gene: 6. The CDR3 is made up of 14 amino acids. The germline gives CDR1 MNHEY, CDR2 SMNVEV (reference sequence). CDR3 coding DNA: TGTGCCAGCAGTCCGTTAGCGGGGGAGGAGACCCAGTACTTC. It is translated as CASSPLAGEETQYF.

J is TRBJ2-7 and V is TRBV4-1; the match to TRBD1 covers 11 bases. The ends lost 0 bases at V and 2 bases at J; junction bases unmatched: 9. This CDR3 has 18 amino acids. CDR1 and CDR2 from the germline V gene are MGHRA and YSYEKL. The CDR3 loop is CASSQDGPGQGGTYEQYF. For the CDR3, the DNA is TGCGCCAGCAGCCAAGATGGCCCGGGACAGGGGGGTACCTACGAGCAGTACTTC.

The V call is TRBV27, the J call TRBJ1-1; D is unresolved. From germline, CDR1 is MNHEY and CDR2 SMNVEV (reference sequence). Trimming took off 6 bases at V and 11 bases at J, with 22 bases between the two ends. The CDR3 runs 14 residues. CDR3 sequence: CASRADWRTLMAFF. CDR3 DNA: TGTGCCAGCAGAGCCGACTGGAGGACTTTGATGGCTTTCTTT.

This chain links TRBV19 with TRBJ1-2, with a weak D call TRBD1 (6 bases). Germline V gene data show CDR1 as LNHDA and CDR2 as SQIVND (reference sequence). The CDR3 is 15 residues long. The V end lost 4 bases, the J end lost 4 bases, and 16 bases lay between the germline ends. CDR3 sequence: CASSTWDTGPYGYTF. CDR3 DNA sequence: TGTGCCAGTAGTACCTGGGACACTGGGCCCTATGGCTACACCTTC.

The rearrangement links TRBV4-1 to TRBJ1-1; the match to TRBD1 covers 7 bases. Germline V gene lookup returns CDR1 MGHRA and CDR2 YSYEKL. With 0 bases clipped from V and 13 bases from J, the junction kept 8 bases outside the gene matches. The CDR3 runs to 13 residues. The CDR3 is CASSQDPGTEGFF. The CDR3 DNA is TGCGCCAGCAGCCAAGATCCCGGGACAGAGGGTTTCTTT.

The chain is built from TRBV23-1 and TRBJ2-1, with 8 nucleotides matching TRBD1. TRBV23-1 is identified as an open reading frame with a role that is uncertain. The CDR3 is 14 amino acids. V lost 8 bases, J lost 3 bases, and 6 bases stayed unmatched. CDR3 DNA: TGCGCCAGCCACAGGGGGACCTTCTACAATGAGCAGTTCTTC. This codes for CASHRGTFYNEQFF.

In this sample, this clone turned up a few times. V gene TRBV2 combines with J gene TRBJ2-2, with a possible D match to TRBD1 (7 bases). V lost 8 bases and J lost 4, with 17 bases in between. CDR1 is SNHLY, CDR2 FYNNEI, per germline. The CDR3 spans 15 residues. CDR3 amino acids: CASARDSPFTGELFF. The CDR3 DNA is TGTGCCAGCGCGCGGGACAGCCCCTTCACCGGGGAGCTGTTTTTT.

The chain recombines TRBV30 with TRBJ1-1; D is undetermined. Trimming left V 1 base short and J 11 bases short, with 17 bases between. The CDR3 consists of 13 residues. Per the germline V gene, CDR1 is GTSNPN and CDR2 is SVGIG (reference sequence). CDR3: CAWSDGGRGGAFF. CDR3 coding DNA: TGTGCCTGGAGTGATGGAGGGCGAGGAGGGGCTTTCTTT.

The chain couples TRBV25-1 to TRBJ1-6; D is ambiguous. Germline assignment: CDR1 MGHDK and CDR2 SYGVNS. The CDR3 contains 13 residues. V was shortened by 5 bases and J by 11 bases, with 13 bases between the two germline ends. This CDR3 is CASSTTEGTPLHF. Here the CDR3 DNA reads TGTGCCAGCAGTACCACAGAAGGTACACCCCTCCACTTT.

This clone has only a few counts. The chain combines TRBV5-3 with TRBJ2-2; weak D call: TRBD1 (5 bases). TRBV5-3 is assigned to the ORF class and has an uncertain function. This CDR3 is 16 amino acids long. The ends were cut back, 8 bases at V and 3 bases at J, with 20 bases in the middle. The CDR3 nucleotides read TGTGCCAGCCCGGTGGGCAGGGCAACCTACACCGGGGAGCTGTTTTTT. Its translation is CASPVGRATYTGELFF.

This chain uses TRBV19 with TRBJ1-2, with TRBD1 identical over 9 bases. The CDR3 has 15 residues. Trimming took 0 bases from V and 5 from J; bases not matched to a gene: 4. CDR1 LNHDA and CDR2 SQIVND come from the germline V gene (reference sequence). The CDR3 bases are TGTGCCAGTAGTATAGACGCCGGGACAGGGTATGGCTACACCTTC. Protein sequence: CASSIDAGTGYGYTF.

The chain has TRBV19 and TRBJ1-4; 7 bases are a match to TRBD1. V lost 5 bases, J lost 7 bases, and 10 bases stayed unmatched. Germline V gene sequence: CDR1 LNHDA, CDR2 SQIVND (reference sequence). The CDR3 has 15 amino acids. CDR3 DNA sequence: TGTGCCAGTAGTCCTTCCGGGACAGATGGTGAAAAACTGTTTTTT. Translating it yields CASSPSGTDGEKLFF.

The chain employs TRBV5-6 and TRBJ1-1; D remains unclear. The V end lost 1 base, the J end lost 4 bases, and 14 bases lay between the germline ends. The germline CDR1 and CDR2 sequences are SGHDT and YYEEEE. The CDR3 is 15 residues long. The CDR3 nucleotides are TGTGCCAGCAGCTTGCTGCGGGCAGGTGGCACTGAAGCTTTCTTT. It translates to CASSLLRAGGTEAFF.

This clone was recorded a few times. The chain links TRBV7-2 to TRBJ1-2; D perhaps matches TRBD1 (6 bases). CDR3 length: 16 residues. V lost 5 bases and J lost 4, with 20 bases in between. Germline V gives CDR1 SGHTA, CDR2 FQGNSA. Here the CDR3 DNA reads TGTGCCAGCAGCCCCAGGAGTGGGGGCAGGGCCTATGGCTACACCTTC. Translation: CASSPRSGGRAYGYTF. The variable domain in full, completed from reference TRBV7-2 and TRBJ1-2, reads GAGVSQSPSNKVTEKGKDVELRCDPISGHTALYWYRQSLGQGLEFLIYFQGNSAPDKSGLPSDRFSAERTGGSVSTLTIQRTQQEDSAVYLCASSPRSGGRAYGYTFGSGTRLTVV.

The J gene is TRBJ2-1, the V gene TRBV4-2; 10 bases align to TRBD2. The CDR3 is 17 amino acids. Germline CDR1 LGHNA, CDR2 YNFKEQ. Trimming took 4 bases from V and 7 from J; bases not matched to a gene: 13. The CDR3 loop is CASSPELAGPLANEQFF. For the CDR3, the DNA is TGTGCCAGCAGCCCTGAACTAGCGGGGCCCCTTGCTAATGAGCAGTTCTTC.